This T cell receptor (beta chain) is from a study of blood T cell repertoires in COVID-19 (dated by TCRdb to 2020 to 2022). As for the study more broadly: Samples from collaborators originated in the United States, Italy and Spain and spanned both the acute and convalescent phases of COVID-19. The samples were drawn from the first 160 participants of the ongoing ImmuneRACE study and from some 1,300 subjects provided by 6 global collaborators. A de-identified subject ID, COVID-19 status, age in years and sex were almost always included in the sample metadata. The prospective study material was composed of cDNA or gDNA derived from T cells, B-cell-depleted T cells, or PBMCs. The repertoires were released in a freely available public database intended as a resource for research on the immune response to SARS-CoV-2. The dataset comprised deeply sampled blood TCRbeta repertoires from subjects exposed to, actively infected with, or recovered from COVID-19. Where available, HLA class I and class II types were obtained from metadata supplied by the sample provider rather than from assay-based typing. Findings and caveats that apply to the study as a whole: Clinical and demographic metadata were provided uncurated, with the amount varying by source and participant.

TCRbeta CDR3 regions were amplified from genomic DNA using the immunoSEQ Assay, a bias-controlled multiplex PCR. In the source study's methods: The number of nucleated cells in each sample was estimated by amplification of reference gene primers within the assay. To quantify the absolute abundance of each unique TCRbeta CDR3 rearrangement, sequence reads were collapsed and filtered. For each sample, productive Simpson clonality was calculated by taking the square root of Simpson's diversity index across productive rearrangements. What TCRdb holds here is the immuneACCESS table cut down to in-frame rearrangements. Part of the clones is not present; checked against another copy, under half of the missing clones reflect an unresolved V gene, and the others are unexplained. V, J and clone size are taken as reported in that table, and D and trimming were inferred from the DNA itself. This sample holds more than 120,000 clones; about 88% were observed only once. The top ten hold around 2.5% of the sample.

The collaborating institutions used their own protocols to collect whole blood in K2EDTA tubes. For TCRbeta analysis, collaborator samples were shipped as frozen whole blood, as isolated PBMCs, or as DNA extracted from either sample type. On this clone: The target of this receptor is not known. No base qualities exist here, and no much larger clone lies one base off it.

The material sequenced was peripheral blood. The origin of this receptor is a human donor with acute or convalescent COVID-19. The donor label of this sample is uncertain.

The CDR3 sequence is CATSDSRVTGELFF. Read as DNA, the sequence is TGTGCCACCAGTGATAGCAGGGTCACCGGGGAGCTGTTTTTT. This sequence uses TRBV24-1 and TRBJ2-2, with TRBD1 perhaps the D gene, on 5 matching bases. CDR1 and CDR2 are drawn from the germline V gene: KGHDR, SFDVKD. V is reduced by 3 bases and J by 4 bases, leaving a spacing of 8 bases between them. From the cysteine through the phenylalanine, the CDR3 covers 14 amino acids. Left in the record is the CDR3 DNA by itself, 42 bases read in frame from the first base.